These 28 T cell receptor beta chains share one sample of origin, sequenced in a study of cytomegalovirus exposure and HLA in healthy donors. The PCR contained 60 Vbeta and 13 Jbeta primers. The data were produced by immunoSEQ multiplex PCR, yet TCRdb's version contains in-frame clones alone and is incomplete. The sample shows under 200,000 clones, roughly 77% of them seen only once. What was sequenced was PBMCs. The receptors shown here come from a middle-aged woman in good health and CMV-seropositive.

The gene calls are TRBV7-2 and TRBJ2-2, with TRBD2 matching over 14 bases. This CDR3 has 17 amino acids. The V gene end was trimmed by 6 bases and the J gene end by 7 bases; junction bases not matched to a gene: 10. From germline, CDR1 is SGHTA and CDR2 FQGNSA. CDR3 amino acids: CASSLTGLAGAVGELFF. CDR3 in DNA: TGTGCCAGCAGTTTAACGGGACTAGCGGGAGCCGTCGGGGAGCTGTTTTTT.

This sequence joins TRBV11-2 and TRBJ2-2; weak D call: TRBD1 (5 bases). This CDR3 contains 15 residues. Germline values: CDR1 SGHAT, CDR2 FQNNGV. V lost 7 bases and J 0 bases, leaving 12 bases between the germline ends. CDR3 nucleotide sequence: TGTGCCAGCACCAAGCACAGGTCGAACACCGGGGAGCTGTTTTTT. Amino acid sequence: CASTKHRSNTGELFF.

This chain links TRBV5-1 with TRBJ2-7; 9 bases are a match to TRBD1. V lost 1 base to trimming and J lost 9 bases; unmatched junction nucleotides: 5. The CDR3 spans 13 residues. In germline, CDR1 is SGHRS, CDR2 YFSETQ. The CDR3 loop is CASSLSSDRGQYF. The CDR3, as DNA: TGCGCCAGCAGCTTGTCGTCGGACAGGGGGCAGTACTTC.

This sequence joins TRBV20-1 and TRBJ2-7; D gene unclear. Germline V lookup: CDR1 DFQATT, CDR2 SNEGSKA (reference sequence). CDR3 length equals 11 residues. The germline V and J ends were trimmed by 3 bases and 2 bases, with 5 bases remaining between them. CDR3 residues: CSARGPYEQYF. The CDR3 bases are TGCAGTGCTAGGGGCCCCTACGAGCAGTACTTC.

This clone was observed a handful of times. The rearrangement uses TRBV11-2 and TRBJ2-7; 7 nucleotides align to TRBD1. The CDR3 is made up of 14 amino acids. Per germline, CDR1 SGHAT and CDR2 FQNNGV. The J segment lost 0 bases and the V segment lost 4 bases, leaving 3 bases of the junction unmatched. In DNA, the CDR3 is TGTGCCAGCAGCTCCAGGGGGAGCTCCTACGAGCAGTACTTC. This codes for CASSSRGSSYEQYF.

This chain links TRBV11-1 with TRBJ2-3; 8 nucleotides line up with TRBD1. Germline assignment: CDR1 SGHAT and CDR2 FQDESV (reference sequence). The CDR3 length is 14 residues. The ends lost 1 base at V and 4 bases at J; junction bases unmatched: 1. The CDR3 reads CASSLEQGADTQYF. The CDR3 bases are TGTGCCAGCAGCTTAGAACAGGGGGCAGATACGCAGTATTTT.

This rearrangement joins TRBV7-2 to TRBJ2-5, with 7 bases fitting TRBD2. The end of the DNA fits TRBJ2-7 better, so the J call may be wrong. The germline CDR1 and CDR2 sequences are SGHTA and FQGNSA. The CDR3 covers 14 residues. The CDR3 DNA is TGTGCCAGCAGCCCCCCATCCGGGGGGTACGAGCAGTACTTC. Translating it yields CASSPPSGGYEQYF.

The chain has TRBV6-1 and TRBJ2-7; unclear D gene. The germline CDR1 and CDR2 sequences are MNHNS and SASEGT. The CDR3 totals 13 residues. V dropped 0 bases and J dropped 4 bases, with 7 bases sitting between them. CDR3 DNA sequence: TGTGCCAGCAGTGAAGCGAGGCAGTACGAGCAGTACTTC. Amino acid sequence: CASSEARQYEQYF.

V and J are TRBV19 and TRBJ2-7, with 9 bases that match TRBD2. CDR3 length: 16 amino acids. The trim removed 4 bases at V and 6 bases at J, leaving 13 bases unmatched. CDR1 is LNHDA and CDR2 is SQIVND in the germline V gene (reference sequence). The CDR3 DNA reads as TGTGCCAGTAGTACCCATCGAGCGGGAGGATGGGGCGAGCAGTACTTC. Its protein is CASSTHRAGGWGEQYF.

The chain uses TRBV29-1 and TRBJ1-5; D uncertain. V dropped 6 bases and J dropped 1 base, with 4 bases sitting between them. This CDR3 has 11 residues. Germline V CDR1 and CDR2: SQVTM, ANQGSEA. The CDR3 DNA follows: TGCAGCGTGGGCAGCAATCAGCCCCAGCATTTT. Residues: CSVGSNQPQHF.

J is TRBJ2-2 and V is TRBV18; D may be TRBD1 (6 bases). Trimming stripped 0 bases from V and 7 bases from J, with 12 bases between. The germline V gene encodes CDR1 KGHSH and CDR2 LQKENI. The CDR3 spans 15 residues. The chain's CDR3 is CASSPPGQSDGELFF. The CDR3 nucleotides are TGTGCCAGCTCACCACCGGGACAATCCGACGGGGAGCTGTTTTTT.

This chain connects TRBV6-4 to TRBJ2-1; 9 bases line up with TRBD2. V trimming: 8 bases; J trimming: 0 bases; junction bases outside the gene matches: 5. This CDR3 has 15 residues. Germline CDR1 is MRHNA and CDR2 is SNTAGT. The DNA for the CDR3 is TGTGCCAGCCGAGCGGGAGGAAGCTCCTACAATGAGCAGTTCTTC. Translating gives CASRAGGSSYNEQFF.

As for this clone: At the DNA level, this CDR3 is encoded by other sequences in the same sample as well. The rearrangement uses TRBV11-2 and TRBJ2-7; 12 bases map to TRBD2. With V trimmed by 5 bases and J by 0 bases, 2 bases remained unmatched. The CDR3 spans 15 residues. Germline-derived CDR1 and CDR2 are SGHAT and FQNNGV. CDR3 sequence reads: CASSLLAGGSYEQYF. CDR3 DNA: TGTGCCAGCAGCCTACTAGCGGGAGGCTCCTACGAGCAGTACTTC.

The rearrangement uses TRBV27 and TRBJ2-3; 8 nucleotides line up with TRBD2. The germline gives CDR1 MNHEY, CDR2 SMNVEV (reference sequence). Trimming cost V 6 bases and J 6 bases; bases outside gene matches: 11. The CDR3 runs to 15 residues. As DNA, the CDR3 is TGTGCCAGCAGAAGAACCGGGACTAGAGGGGATACGCAGTATTTT. Its translation: CASRRTGTRGDTQYF.

The chain couples TRBV5-4 to TRBJ1-4; D might be TRBD1 (5 bases). CDR3 length: 14 amino acids. CDR1 and CDR2 (germline): SGHNT, YYREEE (reference sequence). V lost 6 bases, J lost 7 bases, and 16 bases lay in between. The DNA for the CDR3 is TGTGCCAGCAACTTTAAGGGGCAGGCTGAAAAACTGTTTTTT. This translates into CASNFKGQAEKLFF. The full variable domain, rest sourced from reference TRBV5-4 and TRBJ1-4, is ETGVTQSPTHLIKTRGQQVTLRCSSQSGHNTVSWYQQALGQGPQFIFQYYREEENGRGNFPPRFSGLQFPNYSSELNVNALELDDSALYLCASNFKGQAEKLFFGSGTQLSVL.

The chain links TRBV28 to TRBJ2-3; 7 nucleotides agree with TRBD1. The J segment lost 2 bases and the V segment lost 6 bases, leaving 14 bases of the junction unmatched. This CDR3 comprises 17 residues. From germline, CDR1 is MDHEN and CDR2 SYDVKM. The CDR3 loop reads CASRDRTGRSITDTQYF. CDR3 nucleotide sequence: TGTGCCAGCAGAGACCGGACAGGCCGAAGCATCACAGATACGCAGTATTTT.

The chain couples TRBV9 to TRBJ2-1; 8 positions agree with TRBD1. This CDR3 contains 15 residues. The ends lost 3 bases at V and 4 bases at J; junction bases unmatched: 6. Germline V gene lookup returns CDR1 SGDLS and CDR2 YYNGEE. The DNA for the CDR3 is TGTGCCAGCAGCGCCTTACAGGGGGTGTACAATGAGCAGTTCTTC. Residues: CASSALQGVYNEQFF.

The chain has TRBV7-9 and TRBJ2-3; TRBD1 aligns across 7 bases. Germline CDR1 reads SEHNR; CDR2 reads FQNEAQ (reference sequence). The CDR3 spans 15 residues. J gave up 0 bases and V 5 bases, and 5 bases lay outside the gene matches. This CDR3 reads CASSEGTASTDTQYF. The CDR3 coding sequence is TGTGCCAGCAGCGAGGGGACAGCTAGCACAGATACGCAGTATTTT.

The chain links TRBV6-5 to TRBJ2-1; tentative D call: TRBD1 (5 bases). CDR3 length: 13 residues. Germline V lookup: CDR1 MNHEY, CDR2 SVGAGI. V shed 8 bases and J shed 3 bases, with 11 bases lying between them. The CDR3 loop reads CASLGDGYNEQFF. In DNA, the CDR3 is TGTGCCAGCTTAGGGGATGGCTACAATGAGCAGTTCTTC.

The table lists this clone with a count of one. J is TRBJ1-2 and V is TRBV19; unclear D gene. The V gene lost 5 bases and the J gene lost 2 bases, with 9 bases spanning the gap. CDR3 length equals 13 residues. In germline, CDR1 is LNHDA, CDR2 SQIVND (reference sequence). For the CDR3, the DNA is TGTGCCAGTAGTCCGACTTTAAACTATGGCTACACCTTC. It codes for CASSPTLNYGYTF.

The rearrangement joins TRBV30 to TRBJ2-1; 11 bases are shared with TRBD2. The germline gives CDR1 GTSNPN, CDR2 SVGIG (reference sequence). The CDR3 contains 13 residues. V trimming: 1 base; J trimming: 8 bases; junction bases outside the gene matches: 1. CDR3 sequence (DNA): TGTGCCTGGAGTGCTAGCGGGAGGCATGAGCAGTTCTTC. This gives the protein CAWSASGRHEQFF.

The chain links TRBV29-1 to TRBJ2-7; 7 positions match TRBD1. Germline trimming cut 6 bases from V and 6 bases from J; bases unmatched to any gene: 17. The CDR3 spans 15 residues. Germline-derived CDR1 and CDR2 are SQVTM and ANQGSEA. The chain's CDR3 is CSVPAMTGYGGEQYF. CDR3 DNA sequence: TGCAGCGTCCCAGCTATGACAGGGTACGGAGGCGAGCAGTACTTC.

The chain joins TRBV5-1 to TRBJ1-1, with TRBD1 matching over 7 bases. The CDR3 contains 15 residues. Looked up from germline, CDR1 is SGHRS and CDR2 is YFSETQ. Germline trimming cut 4 bases from V and 0 bases from J; bases unmatched to any gene: 6. The CDR3 bases are TGCGCCAGCAGCAGCTGGGACAGCATGAACACTGAAGCTTTCTTT. It translates to CASSSWDSMNTEAFF.

V usage is TRBV5-1 and J usage is TRBJ1-2; D gene uncertain. Germline-derived CDR1 and CDR2 are SGHRS and YFSETQ. Deletions cut 5 bases from V and 0 bases from J, with 11 bases between. The CDR3 is 14 amino acids. The CDR3 sequence: CASSFSGTNYGYTF. The CDR3 region has the DNA TGCGCCAGCAGTTTCTCCGGTACTAACTATGGCTACACCTTC. Based on the CDR3 plus reference TRBV5-1 and TRBJ1-2, the full variable domain is KAGVTQTPRYLIKTRGQQVTLSCSPISGHRSVSWYQQTPGQGLQFLFEYFSETQRNKGNFPGRFSGRQFSNSRSEMNVSTLELGDSALYLCASSFSGTNYGYTFGSGTRLTVV.

The chain joins TRBV28 to TRBJ1-2, with a tentative D call TRBD1 (5 bases). The germline CDR1 and CDR2 sequences are MDHEN and SYDVKM. Trimming pared 6 bases from V and 4 bases from J, leaving 15 bases between. CDR3 length equals 14 residues. CDR3 DNA sequence: TGTGCCAGCAGACTTGACTGGAGGGGCTATGGCTACACCTTC. This sequence encodes CASRLDWRGYGYTF.

The chain uses TRBV19 and TRBJ1-1, with 7 bases that match TRBD1. Germline CDR1 reads LNHDA; CDR2 reads SQIVND (reference sequence). With 3 bases clipped from V and 3 bases from J, the junction kept 7 bases outside the gene matches. The CDR3 length is 15 residues. This chain's CDR3 is CASSIPRDRHTEAFF. Written as DNA, the CDR3 is TGTGCCAGTAGTATTCCTCGGGACAGACACACTGAAGCTTTCTTT.

A few counts support this clone. V gene TRBV28 combines with J gene TRBJ2-2, with D unclear. Germline V CDR1 and CDR2: MDHEN, SYDVKM. V was cut by 5 bases and J by 1 base, with 14 bases left in between. The CDR3 has 16 amino acids. The CDR3 region has the DNA TGTGCCAGCAGTGGGCCGCTGGTTATGAACACCGGGGAGCTGTTTTTT. Translated: CASSGPLVMNTGELFF. Variable domain in full (rest from reference TRBV28 and TRBJ2-2): DVKVTQSSRYLVKRTGEKVFLECVQDMDHENMFWYRQDPGLGLRLIYFSYDVKMKEKGDIPEGYSVSREKKERFSLILESASTNQTSMYLCASSGPLVMNTGELFFGEGSRLTVL.

The sample holds one count of this clone. This chain joins TRBV9 and TRBJ1-3, with D perhaps TRBD1 (5 bases). This CDR3 is 15 amino acids long. Trimming took 0 bases from V and 3 from J, leaving 10 bases between them. Per the germline V gene, CDR1 is SGDLS and CDR2 is YYNGEE. CDR3 protein: CASSVGQMGGNTIYF. As DNA, the CDR3 is TGTGCCAGCAGCGTAGGACAGATGGGTGGAAACACCATATATTTT.